The 25 T cell receptor beta chains reported below all come from one sample, sequenced in a study of control samples from healthy donors and cancer patients (dated by TCRdb to 2020 to 2021). Libraries came from the immunoSEQ multiplex PCR assay. In its TCRdb copy, this immuneACCESS table keeps in-frame sequences only and misses some clones. Where compared with another copy, unresolved V genes explain less than half of these, and the others have no known cause. The sample profile shows about 86,000 clones; roughly nine tenths of them were found once. Roughly a tenth of the sample lies in the top ten. The sequenced sample was PBMCs. These receptors were collected from a woman between 50 and 59 years old with colorectal cancer.

CDR3 nucleotides: TGTGCCAGCAGTCCCCGCTCCTACAATGAGCAGTTCTTC. Translated, it gives CASSPRSYNEQFF. J is TRBJ2-1 and V is TRBV6-6, with D uncertain. This CDR3 contains 13 residues. The V end lost 5 bases, the J end lost 0 bases, and 5 bases lay between the germline ends. Germline CDR1 MNHNY, CDR2 SVGAGI (reference sequence).

The chain combines TRBV6-6 with TRBJ1-5; the D is unclear. Germline V CDR1 and CDR2: MNHNY, SVGAGI (reference sequence). This CDR3 comprises 13 residues. V was trimmed by 5 bases and J by 8 bases, leaving 13 bases between them. CDR3 in amino acids: CASSPILSEPQHF. Here the CDR3 DNA reads TGTGCCAGCAGTCCTATCCTCTCGGAGCCCCAGCATTTT.

This chain uses TRBV10-3 with TRBJ1-5; D remains unclear. CDR3 length: 12 amino acids. In germline, CDR1 is ENHRY, CDR2 SYGVKD. The ends were cut back, 10 bases at V and 0 bases at J, with 7 bases in the middle. This CDR3 reads CATGYSNQPQHF. The CDR3, as DNA: TGTGCCACCGGATATAGCAATCAGCCCCAGCATTTT.

The genes are TRBV24-1 and TRBJ2-3; 8 nucleotides line up with TRBD1. The CDR3 has 19 residues. The germline V gene has CDR1 KGHDR and CDR2 SFDVKD. The V and J ends lost 0 bases and 1 base, in that order; junction bases with no gene match: 11. The CDR3 protein is CATSDLGQGAVIGTDTQYF. Written as DNA, the CDR3 is TGTGCCACCAGTGATTTGGGGCAGGGGGCGGTAATTGGCACAGATACGCAGTATTTT.

The chain employs TRBV2 and TRBJ1-2; D is possibly TRBD1 (5 bases). Trimming shortened V by 7 bases and J by 7 bases, and 13 bases separated the two germline ends. This CDR3 comprises 12 residues. Germline values: CDR1 SNHLY, CDR2 FYNNEI. In DNA form, the CDR3 reads TGTGCCAGCATGAGGATAGGGGTTGGCTACACCTTC. Its translation: CASMRIGVGYTF. The full variable domain, rest sourced from reference TRBV2 and TRBJ1-2, is EPEVTQTPSHQVTQMGQEVILRCVPISNHLYFYWYRQILGQKVEFLVSFYNNEISEKSEIFDDQFSVERPDGSNFTLKIRSTKLEDSAMYFCASMRIGVGYTFGSGTRLTVV.

The V gene is TRBV6-2 or TRBV6-3, the J gene TRBJ2-2; TRBD2 might be the D (6 bases). CDR1 is MNHEY and CDR2 is SVGEGT in the germline V gene. V was cut by 6 bases and J by 4 bases, with 15 bases left in between. The CDR3 contains 15 residues. The CDR3 reads CASSQGWGVTGELFF. The CDR3 DNA follows: TGTGCCAGCAGCCAAGGTTGGGGGGTCACCGGGGAGCTGTTTTTT.

Here the CDR3 reads CAGGELGYGYTF. DNA of the CDR3: TGTGCCGGGGGGGAGTTGGGCTATGGCTACACCTTC. The genes are TRBV2 and TRBJ1-2, with D tentatively TRBD1 (5 bases). V dropped 11 bases and J dropped 4 bases, with 14 bases sitting between them. Per the germline V gene, CDR1 is SNHLY and CDR2 is FYNNEI. There are 12 residues in the CDR3.

In nucleotides, the CDR3 is TGTGCCAGTAGGATCAGCGATGGGACAGCGGACCTTTATGGCTACACCTTC. This codes for CASRISDGTADLYGYTF. The chain joins TRBV19 to TRBJ1-2, with 7 bases matching TRBD1. The germline CDR1 and CDR2 sequences are LNHDA and SQIVND (reference sequence). V shed 6 bases and J 5 bases; nucleotides not matched to a gene: 18. CDR3 length: 17 residues.

This clone was seen more than once but under ten times. This chain uses TRBV24-1 with TRBJ2-1; 8 bases agree with TRBD1. This CDR3 has 15 residues. Unmatched junction bases numbered 6, after V lost 4 bases and J lost 5 bases. From germline, CDR1 is KGHDR and CDR2 SFDVKD. The CDR3 is CATSDLTGANNEQFF. The CDR3 DNA reads as TGTGCCACCAGTGACCTGACAGGGGCTAACAATGAGCAGTTCTTC.

The rearrangement uses TRBV27 and TRBJ1-6; D call uncertain. V was clipped by 3 bases and J by 3 bases, with 0 bases between them. Looked up from germline, CDR1 is MNHEY and CDR2 is SMNVEV (reference sequence). There are 12 residues in the CDR3. Here the CDR3 reads CASSFYNSPLHF. CDR3 sequence (DNA): TGTGCCAGCAGTTTCTATAATTCACCCCTCCACTTT.

For this clone: The sample contains more than one DNA sequence encoding this CDR3. This rearrangement joins TRBV6-2 or TRBV6-3 to TRBJ2-6; tentative D call: TRBD2 (7 bases). Germline lookup yields CDR1 MNHEY and CDR2 SVGEGT. Trimming cost V 2 bases and J 4 bases, with 9 bases left between them. The CDR3 is 15 residues long. CDR3 residues: CASSYGGAGANVLTF. The CDR3 coding sequence is TGTGCCAGCAGTTACGGGGGGGCGGGGGCCAACGTCCTGACTTTC.

In its sample, this clone was seen a few times. CDR3 DNA: TGCGCCAGCAGCTTGGTAGGGGGTTACACTGAAGCTTTCTTT. Protein product: CASSLVGGYTEAFF. The chain combines TRBV5-1 with TRBJ1-1; TRBD1 might be the D (6 bases). V shed 0 bases and J shed 3 bases, with 9 bases lying between them. The CDR3 sequence is 14 residues long. Germline V lookup: CDR1 SGHRS, CDR2 YFSETQ.

V usage is TRBV6-6 and J usage is TRBJ1-2, with D possibly being TRBD1 (6 bases). V gave up 6 bases and J gave up 4 bases, with 18 bases separating them. Per the germline V gene, CDR1 is MNHNY and CDR2 is SVGAGI (reference sequence). The length of the CDR3 is 15 residues. CDR3 in amino acids: CASSPWTVQTYGYTF. CDR3 bases: TGTGCCAGCAGCCCCTGGACAGTACAGACCTATGGCTACACCTTC.

The chain links TRBV6-2 or TRBV6-3 to TRBJ1-5; unclear D gene. Trimming left V 2 bases short and J 5 bases short, with 7 bases between. From germline, CDR1 is MNHEY and CDR2 SVGEGT. This CDR3 region has 13 residues. The CDR3 DNA sequence: TGTGCCAGCAGTTACGGGCCGGATCAGCCCCAGCATTTT. Amino acid sequence: CASSYGPDQPQHF.

The rearrangement links TRBV7-8 to TRBJ2-3; D gene unclear. V lost 5 bases to trimming and J lost 6 bases, with 9 bases between them. There are 12 residues in the CDR3. In germline, CDR1 is SGHVS, CDR2 FQNEAQ. The CDR3 nucleotides are TGTGCCAGCAGCCCGACGAGGGATACGCAGTATTTT. Its translation is CASSPTRDTQYF.

The chain couples TRBV3-1 (or the pseudogene TRBV3-2) to TRBJ2-7; D is ambiguous. Trimming pared 0 bases from V and 3 bases from J, leaving 12 bases between. The CDR3 loop spans 15 amino acids. Germline V CDR1 and CDR2: LGHDT, YNNKEL (reference sequence). The CDR3 DNA follows: TGTGCCAGCAGCCAAGATCTGAGTTTTCGCTACGAGCAGTACGTC. Protein: CASSQDLSFRYEQYV.

V and J are TRBV2 and TRBJ2-3; TRBD2 matches at 11 bases. Trimming cost V 6 bases and J 9 bases; bases outside gene matches: 14. The germline CDR1 and CDR2 sequences are SNHLY and FYNNEI. The CDR3 contains 16 residues. CDR3: CASSQEDSGGAGTQYF. Written as DNA, the CDR3 is TGTGCCAGCAGCCAAGAGGATAGCGGGGGGGCCGGGACGCAGTATTTT.

A word on this clone: Distinct nucleotide sequences in the sample also encode this CDR3. The chain combines TRBV19 with TRBJ2-2, with D unclear. Per germline, CDR1 LNHDA and CDR2 SQIVND (reference sequence). The CDR3 extends over 12 amino acids. Trimming took off 2 bases at V and 4 bases at J, with 2 bases between the two ends. The CDR3 region has the DNA TGTGCCAGTAGTATACCCACCGGGGAGCTGTTTTTT. Protein product: CASSIPTGELFF.

The CDR3 protein is CASSLAPAGSPLHF. The CDR3 bases are TGTGCCAGCAGTCTGGCCCCGGCGGGTTCACCCCTCCACTTT. The rearrangement joins TRBV6-2 or TRBV6-3 to TRBJ1-6; D ambiguous. CDR3 size: 14 residues. Trimming took 5 bases from V and 9 from J, leaving 14 bases between them. Germline CDR1 reads MNHEY; CDR2 reads SVGEGT.

The J gene is TRBJ2-3, the V gene TRBV15; a weak D match, TRBD2 (6 bases). With 1 base removed from V and 6 bases from J, the gap between germline ends came to 8 bases. The CDR3 runs 13 residues. Germline-derived CDR1 and CDR2 are LNHNV and YYDKDF (reference sequence). CDR3 bases: TGTGCCACCAGCAGAGGGGGGGAGGATACGCAGTATTTT. Its translation is CATSRGGEDTQYF.

The chain is built from TRBV30 and TRBJ2-5, with D unclear. The germline gives CDR1 GTSNPN, CDR2 SVGIG (reference sequence). The CDR3 spans 13 residues. Trimming cost V 5 bases and J 6 bases, with 16 bases left between them. The CDR3 sequence is CAWDTSWGKTQYF. The CDR3 DNA is TGTGCCTGGGACACCTCTTGGGGAAAGACCCAGTACTTC.

V gene TRBV4-3 combines with J gene TRBJ2-2; 9 positions agree with TRBD2. Germline loops: CDR1 LGHNA, CDR2 YSLEER. V was pared by 2 bases and J by 4 bases, with 8 bases of the junction left unmatched. The CDR3 loop spans 17 amino acids. For the CDR3, the DNA is TGCGCCAGCAGCCAACTAATGGGGACTAGCAGCACCGGGGAGCTGTTTTTT. Protein product: CASSQLMGTSSTGELFF.

CDR3 bases: TGTGCCAGCAGCTTGGCCAACTGGCAGGGGTCGTACGAGCAGTACGTC. Amino acids: CASSLANWQGSYEQYV. The J gene is TRBJ2-7, the V gene TRBV5-6, with a possible D match to TRBD1 (6 bases). The CDR3 length is 16 residues. Germline lookup yields CDR1 SGHDT and CDR2 YYEEEE. V lost 0 bases, J lost 4 bases, and 17 bases lay in between.

The table lists this clone with a count of one. CDR3 loop: CAAGTGDQPQHF. CDR3 nucleotides: TGTGCCGCCGGGACAGGCGATCAGCCCCAGCATTTT. The rearrangement uses TRBV19 and TRBJ1-5, with 8 bases matching TRBD1. This CDR3 comprises 12 residues. In germline, CDR1 is LNHDA, CDR2 SQIVND (reference sequence). The V gene end was trimmed by 11 bases and the J gene end by 5 bases; junction bases not matched to a gene: 5.

The chain couples TRBV6-1 to TRBJ2-7; D is uncertain. The CDR3 length is 15 residues. Trimming pared 0 bases from V and 5 bases from J, leaving 14 bases between. Per germline, CDR1 MNHNS and CDR2 SASEGT. CDR3 protein: CASSEALGQLDEQYV. The CDR3 DNA reads TGTGCCAGCAGTGAAGCGCTCGGGCAATTGGACGAGCAGTACGTC.